This paragraph covers one T cell receptor beta chain sequence. This clone's antigen is unknown. The cohort comprised some 700 healthy bone marrow donors. Cohort members were all nominally healthy when sampled, although unrecorded immune exposures were likely present. The donor tested CMV seropositive and was one of the 289 seropositive cohort members. Every donor gave a peripheral blood sample, and the peripheral blood mononuclear cells from that sample were used for TCR beta sequencing. Genomic DNA was extracted from the blood cell samples with the Qiagen DNeasy Blood Extraction Kit. The sample belongs to a study of cytomegalovirus exposure and HLA in healthy donors (dated by TCRdb to 2016 to 2017). Notes on the research overall: In an earlier analysis of some 550 of the donors, 276 Gb of sequence data and 90 million to 120 million unique TCR beta sequences from approximately 180 million T cells were reported. An early release that covered 640 HLA-typed donors contained approximately 320 gigabases of sequencing data and around 80 million unique TCR sequences. Among the roughly 400 genotyped donors, around 81% belonged to the genetic ancestry cluster associated with self-reported Caucasian donors. The study was designed to test whether signatures of past pathogen exposure could be identified by cataloging public T cell receptors. Using immunosequencing, the study profiled T cell repertoires from about 620 subjects and related those repertoires to cytomegalovirus serostatus. A separate validation cohort of about 110 different subjects was used in addition to the roughly 640-subject first cohort. To predict cytomegalovirus infection status, the study combined high-throughput TCR immunosequencing, statistical association of individual TCRs with disease status, and machine learning. A later analysis re-examined previously published TCR beta repertoires from around 670 donors and added high-resolution HLA genotyping to investigate patterns of TCR occurrence. The later analysis used no new phenotypic data to find candidate immune exposures, relying instead on TCR beta sequences and their occurrence across donors. An earlier analysis of a few hundred of the donors applied high-throughput TCR beta sequencing to assess whether each TCR beta V gene segment acted as functional or pseudogenic. Donor age, sex, ethnicity and CMV serostatus were collected together with the repertoire data. Genome-wide SNP genotypes for about three fifths of the roughly 700 donors were used in a later genetic analysis, which treated that subset as a discovery cohort. Every repertoire in the discovery cohort had been generated on one and the same sequencing platform. Both class I and class II loci were covered by HLA typing, at four-digit resolution. The number of donors typed differed by locus, with roughly 620-630 for A, B, C, DRB1 and DQB1, roughly 520 for DQA1, 600 to 610 for DPA1, and over 400 for DPB1. Roughly 5 DR-DQ haplotypes were handled as single units for association and clustering, since linkage in the cohort was strong. On average, 235,054 unique TCR beta nucleotide sequences were sequenced per donor among a few hundred genotyped donors of the cohort, with approximately 18% of those sequences being non-productive.

The paper's findings and limits, for the study overall: Specific HLA alleles were associated with 16,951 TCR beta sequences at a false discovery rate of 0.05 in a later analysis. Linkage disequilibrium might explain the correlated functional status among segregating V segments, but an unknown experimental factor could not be excluded. In a later analysis, the rate of TCR association differed among HLA loci, with DRB1 alleles having the most associated TCRs and HLA-C alleles having the fewest. Only TCR beta chains were sequenced in this cohort, and the absence of alpha or paired-chain data limited detectable features. Cytomegalovirus status was reported to be diagnosed by the classifier with high specificity and sensitivity in both the original and validation cohorts. The sequencing pipeline was judged likely to have produced a cluster of highly shared sequence variants as a technical artifact. Because some donors lacked HLA typing at each locus, the association tests relied only on the typed subset. The earlier analysis of approximately 540 of the donors excluded fewer than 20 rarely observed V segments, including chromosome 9 orphons, because counts were too low. In vitro tests confirmed that a few of the cytomegalovirus-associated TCR beta chains recognize cytomegalovirus antigens. V-gene and J-gene trimming of TCR beta chains was associated with a missense DCLRE1C variant in a later genetic analysis, and the association was replicated in an independent cohort. The authors suggested that the approach could potentially be extended to other disease states and immunological phenotypes. A further reported finding was that TCR beta sequences accurately predicted the HLA-A and HLA-B alleles for most subjects in the first cohort. A total of roughly 160 TCR beta chains were listed by the study as associated with cytomegalovirus. Presence/absence analyses assumed roughly uniform sequencing depth across donors, an assumption that may not hold. A later analysis reported that several top co-occurrence clusters appeared linked to parvovirus B19, influenza, CMV and Epstein-Barr virus. A later analysis found that most CMV-associated TCR beta chains appeared HLA-restricted, with HLA associations seemingly driven largely by CMV exposure. A later genetic analysis reported fewer N-insertions in productive TCRs among donors in an Asian-associated ancestry cluster than the approximately 700-donor mean. For the cohort, immune exposure information was limited to CMV serostatus. Across donors, most TCR sequences were observed very rarely, whereas some public TCRs were present in many individuals. In an earlier analysis of some 550 of the donors, most TCR beta V segments were observed in productive rearrangements about 90% or about 30% of the time, broadly matching IMGT annotations. In a later analysis, HLA-associated TCR beta chains showed more clonal expansion and lower generation probabilities than non-associated chains that were equally common. When HLA alleles, especially DR and DQ, strongly co-occurred, attributing TCR associations to individual alleles was difficult.

The library came from the immunoSEQ multiplex PCR assay. For the multiplex PCR, a mixture combining 60 forward primers for TCR Vbeta segments and 13 reverse primers for TCR Jbeta segments was used. The CDR3 region of rearranged TCR beta genes was amplified from genomic DNA with a multiplex PCR assay. The Illumina HiSeq System was used to sequence the amplified TCR beta libraries as 87-base-pair reads. Concerning the study's data processing: In a later analysis, about 80 million unique TCR beta chains were counted across the 650 to 750 repertoires, and roughly 11 million of these chains were shared by at least two donors. Raw reads were error-corrected and collapsed into unique sequences with a nearest-neighbor algorithm that merged closely related sequences to remove PCR and sequencing errors. Alignment of CDR3 sequences to IMGT reference sequences was used to assign V, D and J gene segments. For a sequence to be retained, at least a six-nucleotide match to both a V gene segment and a J gene segment was required. A rearrangement was called productive if the CDR3 had no stop codons and remained in frame with V and J, and every other rearrangement was called non-productive. CDR3 was defined by IMGT convention, running from the second conserved V-encoded cysteine to the conserved J-encoded phenylalanine. The earlier analysis of a few hundred of the donors excluded sequences that lacked an unambiguous match to a single V gene segment. In an earlier analysis of several hundred of the donors, V segments were called functional above 56.7% productive rearrangements and were called segregating when the between-donor standard deviation exceeded 5%. A statistical classification framework was built for diagnosing cytomegalovirus status from the catalog of TCR beta chain sequences. V and J gene assignment, in a later analysis, came from comparing TCR nucleotide sequences with IMGT/GENE-DB human TR gene sequences. The TCRdist pipeline was used in a later analysis to assign CDR3 sequences and most-parsimonious VDJ recombination scenarios. In a later analysis, every TCR beta chain was defined by the combination of its CDR3 amino acid sequence and its V-gene family, and reads without a unique V-gene family were dropped. To address suspected cross-contamination and a sequencing artifact, a later analysis removed approximately 590 highly shared, low-generation-probability nucleotide sequences. For each public chain, a later analysis derived a clonal expansion index from normalized ranks of inferred template counts within each repertoire. In a later analysis, generation probabilities were computed using a VDJ recombination model fitted to out-of-frame rearrangements, and the results were checked against IGoR. In a later analysis, hypergeometric tests were used to score TCR-TCR, TCR-HLA and TCR-CMV co-occurrence, with a repertoire-size bias correction applied to TCR pairs. False discovery rates were estimated in a later analysis by permuting HLA or CMV assignments 20 times. A later analysis grouped co-occurring TCRs with DBSCAN, adding TCRdist sequence similarity when clustering within HLA-allele-positive subsets. Repertoires with fewer than 30,000 or more than 120,000 public chains were left out of co-occurrence clustering, as were about 5 repertoires with anomalous nucleotide sharing. TCRdb holds this immuneACCESS table with in-frame rearrangements only. Some clones are missing; in checked studies, unresolved V genes explain under half, and the rest has no known cause. V and J calls and clone size come straight from that table; D and trimming were deduced from the DNA. The sample table records tens of thousands of clones. 15% to 17% of the sample goes to the ten largest clones.

The sequence came from a man in his forties or fifties in good health and CMV-seropositive. Sequenced sample: PBMCs.

The CDR3 amino acid sequence is: CASSERGSSGNTIYF. The nucleotide sequence reads as follows: TGTGCCAGCAGTGAGCGGGGCAGCTCTGGAAACACCATATATTTT. The chain joins TRBV2 to TRBJ1-3; the best D guess is TRBD1, with 5 bases matching. Trimming removed 3 bases from V and 0 bases from J, leaving 9 bases between the germline ends. The CDR3 sequence holds 15 residues, the cysteine and phenylalanine included. The CDR3 DNA has 45 bases and is translated from base 1. Via the germline V gene, CDR1 is SNHLY and CDR2 FYNNEI.